Following are 16 T cell receptor beta chains from one sample sequenced in a study of CD8+CD57+ T cells in acquired aplastic anemia. CDR3 and TCR beta VDJ profiling relied on a genomic DNA template. In TCRdb, the reads were re-called with MiXCR into one record per CDR3 protein. The sample holds approximately 160,000 distinct CDR3 sequences, just under 45% seen once. Source material: sorted CD4+, CD8+, or CD8+CD57+ T cells (not recorded which) from PBMCs. These TCRs come from a human donor in good health.

The genes are TRBV29-1 and TRBJ2-7, with D unresolved. This CDR3 is 13 amino acids long. V lost 7 bases and J lost 0, with 13 bases in between. Per the germline V gene, CDR1 is SQVTM and CDR2 is ANQGSEA. The CDR3 region has the DNA TGCAGCGCCTACGACCCGAGCTCCTACGAGCAGTACTTC. Translation gives CSAYDPSSYEQYF.

V and J are TRBV29-1 and TRBJ2-7; tentative D call: TRBD1 (6 bases). This CDR3 has 13 residues. The V gene's germline CDR1 is SQVTM and CDR2 ANQGSEA. V gave up 3 bases and J gave up 5 bases, with 14 bases separating them. CDR3 in DNA: TGCAGCGTTGACAGGGGCGGCGGCCACGAGCAGTACTTC. Translation gives CSVDRGGGHEQYF.

The rearrangement uses TRBV2 and TRBJ2-1; TRBD2 aligns across 7 bases. V shed 9 bases, J shed 7 bases, and the junction held 15 bases outside the gene matches. The CDR3 sequence is 15 residues long. Per the germline V gene, CDR1 is SNHLY and CDR2 is FYNNEI. The CDR3 region is CARHTSDRFGNEQFF. Written as DNA, the CDR3 is TGTGCCAGACATACTAGCGACCGATTTGGGAATGAGCAGTTCTTC.

This clonotype was seen a few times. The V and J genes are TRBV7-8 and TRBJ2-7, with TRBD2 as a possible D gene (6 bases). The CDR3 runs 15 residues. Germline V gives CDR1 SGHVS, CDR2 FQNEAQ. Deletions cut 5 bases from V and 1 base from J, with 15 bases between. This chain's CDR3 is CASSVMEGPSYEQYF. CDR3 in DNA: TGTGCCAGCAGCGTAATGGAGGGGCCATCCTACGAGCAGTACTTC.

This clonotype was observed a single time. The junction departs from the called germline gene at one end, perhaps through a read error. The chain carries TRBV7-6 and TRBJ2-5; D is undetermined. Germline CDR1 reads SGHVS; CDR2 reads FNYEAQ. CDR3 size: 16 residues. This CDR3 reads CASSLGLGSVEETQYF. In DNA form, the CDR3 reads TGTGCTAGCAGCTTAGGCTTGGGGTCAGTTGAAGAGACCCAGTACTTC.

This clonotype was observed many times. The rearrangement links TRBV12-3 or TRBV12-4 to TRBJ2-5, with 8 bases aligning to TRBD2. The CDR3 loop spans 16 amino acids. V lost 6 bases, J lost 5 bases, and 14 bases stayed unmatched. In nucleotides, the CDR3 is TGTGCCAGCAGCCCAGTAGCGGGGAATAGGGGCGAGACCCAGTACTTC. Its translation is CASSPVAGNRGETQYF.

V is TRBV7-7 and J is TRBJ2-5; the D gene is possibly TRBD2 (6 bases). The V end was cut by 3 bases, the J end by 2 bases, with 16 bases between. The CDR3 runs 16 residues. Germline CDR1 is SSHAT and CDR2 is FNYEAQ (reference sequence). The CDR3: CASSLGRLVRQETQYF. The CDR3 coding sequence is TGTGCCAGCAGCTTGGGAAGACTAGTACGGCAAGAGACCCAGTACTTC.

This clonotype showed up many times. The chain employs TRBV24-1 and TRBJ1-3; D is uncertain. Trimming took off 3 bases at V and 2 bases at J, with 7 bases between the two ends. The germline V gene has CDR1 KGHDR and CDR2 SFDVKD. This CDR3 is built from 14 residues. DNA for the CDR3: TGTGCCACCAGTGATCCCAATACTGGAAACACCATATATTTT. Residues: CATSDPNTGNTIYF.

The V gene is TRBV25-1, the J gene TRBJ1-4, with D unclear. The CDR3 consists of 16 residues. Trimming shortened V by 3 bases and J by 8 bases, and 19 bases separated the two germline ends. CDR1 MGHDK and CDR2 SYGVNS come from the germline V gene. CDR3 residues: CASSENAGRGGEKLFF. As DNA, the CDR3 is TGTGCCAGCAGTGAGAACGCGGGCCGAGGAGGGGAAAAACTGTTTTTT. Drawing the rest from reference TRBV25-1 and TRBJ1-4, the complete variable domain is EADIYQTPRYLVIGTGKKITLECSQTMGHDKMYWYQQDPGMELHLIHYSYGVNSTEKGDLSSESTVSRIRTEHFPLTLESARPSHTSQYLCASSENAGRGGEKLFFGSGTQLSVL.

This clonotype was counted at least ten times. The chain links TRBV4-1 to TRBJ1-4; perhaps TRBD1 as D (5 bases). The germline V gene has CDR1 MGHRA and CDR2 YSYEKL. Trimming pared 4 bases from V and 5 bases from J, leaving 11 bases between. The CDR3 sequence is 14 residues long. The CDR3: CASSPHGANEKLFF. CDR3 nucleotide sequence: TGCGCCAGCAGCCCTCACGGGGCAAATGAAAAACTGTTTTTT.

The gene calls are TRBV12-5 and TRBJ2-1; D call uncertain. Germline CDR1 reads LGHNT; CDR2 reads FRNRAP. V was shortened by 4 bases and J by 7 bases, with 8 bases between the two germline ends. The CDR3 contains 12 residues. The CDR3: CASGYLENEQFF. DNA of the CDR3: TGTGCTAGTGGTTACCTAGAGAATGAGCAGTTCTTC.

The table lists this clonotype with a few counts. The J gene is TRBJ1-1, the V gene TRBV25-1, with D hard to call. The germline V gene has CDR1 MGHDK and CDR2 SYGVNS. The length of the CDR3 is 14 residues. Trimming took off 5 bases at V and 0 bases at J, with 10 bases between the two ends. The CDR3 region is CASSFSGLNTEAFF. CDR3 sequence (DNA): TGTGCCAGCAGTTTTTCGGGGTTGAACACTGAAGCTTTCTTT.

The chain uses TRBV15 and TRBJ1-6; D not resolved. The CDR3 has 15 amino acids. Trimming stripped 1 base from V and 6 bases from J, with 10 bases between. CDR1 and CDR2 (germline): LNHNV, YYDKDF (reference sequence). The CDR3: CATSRAREGNSPLHF. The CDR3 bases are TGTGCCACCAGCAGAGCGCGGGAGGGTAATTCACCCCTCCACTTT.

The chain uses TRBV2 and TRBJ2-7; D uncertain. Trimming cost V 8 bases and J 2 bases, with 10 bases left between them. CDR1 SNHLY and CDR2 FYNNEI come from the germline V gene. The CDR3 is 12 amino acids. The CDR3 region has the DNA TGTGCCAGCGGGTACGAAACCTACGAGCAGTACTTC. It specifies CASGYETYEQYF.

Concerning this clonotype itself: Relative to the germline gene, one junction end is altered; a read error may explain this. V usage is TRBV10-2 and J usage is TRBJ2-7; D call uncertain. The J call may be mistaken, given a closer DNA end match to TRBJ2-5. The CDR3 sequence is 13 residues long. Germline loops: CDR1 WSHSY, CDR2 SAAADI. Here the CDR3 reads CASSSPGEETQYF. The CDR3, as DNA: TGTGCCAGCAGTTCCCCAGGAGAGGAGACCCAGTACTTC.

This clonotype was observed many times. V is TRBV29-1 and J is TRBJ2-2; D perhaps matches TRBD1 (5 bases). This CDR3 has 12 amino acids. Trimming took 6 bases from V and 8 from J, leaving 13 bases between them. Germline assignment: CDR1 SQVTM and CDR2 ANQGSEA. CDR3 DNA: TGCAGCGTGCAAAATGGGGCGGGGGAGCTGTTTTTT. Protein product: CSVQNGAGELFF.